The source of this T cell receptor beta chain is a study of cytomegalovirus exposure and HLA in healthy donors. Study-wide results and caveats: Within a later analysis, the majority of CMV-associated TCR beta chains appeared HLA-restricted. TRBV6-2, TRBV6-3 and other indistinguishable V segments were excluded. Earlier analysis found most TCR beta V segments productive about 87% or about 30% of the time.

Germline V gene lookup returns CDR1 SEHNR and CDR2 FQNEAQ (reference sequence). V was clipped by 5 bases and J by 0 bases, with 19 bases between them. This CDR3 has 18 amino acids. As regards this clone: The target antigen is unknown.

PCR used 60 Vbeta primers and 13 Jbeta primers. Here immunoSEQ multiplex PCR was the method, and the copy in TCRdb shows in-frame clones only, minus some. This table holds roughly 180,000 clones, approximately 88% found once. The J gene is TRBJ2-2, the V gene TRBV7-9; the D gene is possibly TRBD2 (5 bases). The clonotype originates from a boy younger than 10 in good health and CMV-seronegative. Sequenced sample: PBMCs. In DNA, the CDR3 is TGTGCCAGCAGCCTCTCGAGAGGTGTCGGGACGAACACCGGGGAGCTGTTTTTT. Amino acid sequence: CASSLSRGVGTNTGELFF.